A single T cell receptor beta chain is shown here with its context. Using its own MiXCR run on the reads, TCRdb lists one record per CDR3 protein. The sample contains about 140,000 distinct CDR3 sequences, 5.5% to 8% of which appear only once. The data were taken from a study of T cell repertoires in cytomegalovirus infection. The sample was PBMCs. The receptor's source is a human donor in good health (CMV status not recorded). Some clones in this sample may be carry-over from other donors' samples.

The CDR3 loop is CSVGHQAANTGELFF. The DNA for the CDR3 is TGCAGCGTGGGACATCAGGCAGCGAACACCGGGGAGCTGTTTTTT. This sequence joins TRBV29-1 and TRBJ2-2; TRBD1 is a possible D gene (6 bases). CDR3 length equals 15 residues. Germline loops: CDR1 SQVTM, CDR2 ANQGSEA. Trimming pared 6 bases from V and 0 bases from J, leaving 14 bases between.